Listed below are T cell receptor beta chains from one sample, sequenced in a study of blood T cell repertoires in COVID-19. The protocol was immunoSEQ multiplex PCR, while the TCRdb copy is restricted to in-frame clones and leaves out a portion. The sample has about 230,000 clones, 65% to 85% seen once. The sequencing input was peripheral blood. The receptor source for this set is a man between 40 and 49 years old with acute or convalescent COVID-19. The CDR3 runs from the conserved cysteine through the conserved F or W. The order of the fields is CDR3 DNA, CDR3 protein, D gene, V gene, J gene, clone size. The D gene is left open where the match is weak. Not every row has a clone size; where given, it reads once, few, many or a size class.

cdr3_nt: TGTGCCAGCACCGTAGGCGGTCCCGTCGCTAACTATGGCTACACCTTC; cdr3_aa: CASTVGGPVANYGYTF; d_call: NA; v_call: TRBV7-2; j_call: TRBJ1-2; clone_size: NA
cdr3_nt: TGCAGCGTTGATCCCCACGGTGACAGAAACTATGGCTACACCTTC; cdr3_aa: CSVDPHGDRNYGYTF; d_call: NA; v_call: TRBV29-1; j_call: TRBJ1-2; clone_size: NA
cdr3_nt: TGTGCCAGCAGTCGGCAGGCCCAAGAGACCCAGTACTTC; cdr3_aa: CASSRQAQETQYF; d_call: NA; v_call: TRBV12-3/TRBV12-4; j_call: TRBJ2-5; clone_size: once
cdr3_nt: TGCGCCAGCAGCTTGGCCCAAACTAGCGGGAGGACAGATACGCAGTATTTT; cdr3_aa: CASSLAQTSGRTDTQYF; d_call: TRBD2; v_call: TRBV5-1; j_call: TRBJ2-3; clone_size: few
cdr3_nt: TGTGCCAGCAGCTTGGGACAGGGTATATACGAGCAGTACTTC; cdr3_aa: CASSLGQGIYEQYF; d_call: TRBD1; v_call: TRBV5-4; j_call: TRBJ2-7; clone_size: NA
cdr3_nt: TGTGCCAGCAGTCCAGGCTGGCAAGAGACCCAGTACTTC; cdr3_aa: CASSPGWQETQYF; d_call: NA; v_call: TRBV6-5; j_call: TRBJ2-5; clone_size: NA
cdr3_nt: TGTGCCAGCAGTGCTGCCGGGACTAGCGGGAAGTATGAGCAGTTCTTC; cdr3_aa: CASSAAGTSGKYEQFF; d_call: TRBD2; v_call: TRBV28; j_call: TRBJ2-1; clone_size: NA
cdr3_nt: TGCAGCGTTCGCAGTCGCGGCTACAATGAGCAGTTCTTC; cdr3_aa: CSVRSRGYNEQFF; d_call: NA; v_call: TRBV29-1; j_call: TRBJ2-1; clone_size: NA
cdr3_nt: TGTGCCAGCACTAGCGGCCTGAACACCGGGGAGCTGTTTTTT; cdr3_aa: CASTSGLNTGELFF; d_call: TRBD2; v_call: TRBV2; j_call: TRBJ2-2; clone_size: NA
cdr3_nt: TGTGCCAGCAGCTTAGTTGGGGCCACCGGGGAGCTGTTTTTT; cdr3_aa: CASSLVGATGELFF; d_call: NA; v_call: TRBV7-2; j_call: TRBJ2-2; clone_size: NA
cdr3_nt: TGTGCCAGCCCGGACAGGAGAGCCTATGGCTACACCTTC; cdr3_aa: CASPDRRAYGYTF; d_call: TRBD1; v_call: TRBV7-2; j_call: TRBJ1-2; clone_size: NA
cdr3_nt: TGTGCCAGCAGTGAACTGGGGCGAAGCAATCAGCCCCAGCATTTT; cdr3_aa: CASSELGRSNQPQHF; d_call: NA; v_call: TRBV6-1; j_call: TRBJ1-5; clone_size: NA
cdr3_nt: TGCGCCAGCAGCTTGACCTACTCTGAGGGCACTGAAGCTTTCTTT; cdr3_aa: CASSLTYSEGTEAFF; d_call: NA; v_call: TRBV5-1; j_call: TRBJ1-1; clone_size: NA
cdr3_nt: TGTGCCAGCAGCAGCGAGTGGGCTAACTATGGCTACACCTTC; cdr3_aa: CASSSEWANYGYTF; d_call: NA; v_call: TRBV3-1/TRBV3-2; j_call: TRBJ1-2; clone_size: NA
cdr3_nt: TGTGCCAGAGCAGCGGCTAGCGGGACCCCAGATACGCAGTATTTT; cdr3_aa: CARAAASGTPDTQYF; d_call: TRBD2; v_call: TRBV2; j_call: TRBJ2-3; clone_size: NA
cdr3_nt: TGTGCCAGCAGCTTAGGGTTGGGACTTACTAGCACAGATACGCAGTATTTT; cdr3_aa: CASSLGLGLTSTDTQYF; d_call: NA; v_call: TRBV11-2; j_call: TRBJ2-3; clone_size: few
cdr3_nt: TGTGCCAGCAGCTCAACACCTACAGGGCTCTATGGCTACACCTTC; cdr3_aa: CASSSTPTGLYGYTF; d_call: NA; v_call: TRBV7-2; j_call: TRBJ1-2; clone_size: NA
cdr3_nt: TGCAGCGGCGCATCTGGTTTAGGCACAGATACGCAGTATTTT; cdr3_aa: CSGASGLGTDTQYF; d_call: NA; v_call: TRBV29-1; j_call: TRBJ2-3; clone_size: NA
cdr3_nt: TGTGCCAGCAGCGCCAACATGGACACTGAAGCTTTCTTT; cdr3_aa: CASSANMDTEAFF; d_call: NA; v_call: TRBV6-5; j_call: TRBJ1-1; clone_size: NA
cdr3_nt: TGTGCCAGCAGCTCACGTTCGGGGGTTTTTACCACAGATACGCAGTATTTT; cdr3_aa: CASSSRSGVFTTDTQYF; d_call: NA; v_call: TRBV13; j_call: TRBJ2-3; clone_size: NA
cdr3_nt: TGTGCCAGCAGCTTAAGACTAGCGGGAGGTGATGAGCAGTTCTTC; cdr3_aa: CASSLRLAGGDEQFF; d_call: TRBD2; v_call: TRBV11-1; j_call: TRBJ2-1; clone_size: once
cdr3_nt: TGTGCCAGCAGCCAGGGGGGGGCGGGAGGCCGCACAGATACGCAGTATTTT; cdr3_aa: CASSQGGAGGRTDTQYF; d_call: NA; v_call: TRBV7-8; j_call: TRBJ2-3; clone_size: NA
cdr3_nt: TGTGCCTGGAGCCGGGGACTAGCGGGATTAAATGAGCAGTTCTTC; cdr3_aa: CAWSRGLAGLNEQFF; d_call: TRBD2; v_call: TRBV30; j_call: TRBJ2-1; clone_size: NA
cdr3_nt: TGTGCCATCAGTGAGTCGACAGGGGGGACATACACCATATATTTT; cdr3_aa: CAISESTGGTYTIYF; d_call: TRBD1; v_call: TRBV10-3; j_call: TRBJ1-3; clone_size: few
cdr3_nt: TGTGCCAGCAGCCCTCCGGGGGGCAAGCTGTACTTC; cdr3_aa: CASSPPGGKLYF; d_call: NA; v_call: TRBV11-2; j_call: TRBJ2-7; clone_size: NA
cdr3_nt: TGTGCCAGCAGCTTTCGGACAGGGAGGTCCCAGCCCCAGCATTTT; cdr3_aa: CASSFRTGRSQPQHF; d_call: TRBD1; v_call: TRBV7-2; j_call: TRBJ1-5; clone_size: NA
cdr3_nt: TGTGCCATCAGTGAGTCGGGTAGCTTTTCCTACGAGCAGTACTTC; cdr3_aa: CAISESGSFSYEQYF; d_call: NA; v_call: TRBV10-3; j_call: TRBJ2-7; clone_size: NA
cdr3_nt: TGTGCCAGCTCACCAGTCGGCCCGGGTCAGGGAATTGGCAATCAGCCCCAGCATTTT; cdr3_aa: CASSPVGPGQGIGNQPQHF; d_call: NA; v_call: TRBV18; j_call: TRBJ1-5; clone_size: NA
cdr3_nt: TGTGCCAGCAGCTTTCAACAGGGGCGGGGACAGCCCCAGCATTTT; cdr3_aa: CASSFQQGRGQPQHF; d_call: TRBD1; v_call: TRBV7-6; j_call: TRBJ1-5; clone_size: once
cdr3_nt: TGTGCCAGCAGTGAAGAACAGCATTCACCCCTCCACTTT; cdr3_aa: CASSEEQHSPLHF; d_call: NA; v_call: TRBV2; j_call: TRBJ1-6; clone_size: NA
cdr3_nt: TGTGCCAGCAGCGGGACCGGGACAGGGGGATTGTTACTATACAATGAGCAGTTCTTC; cdr3_aa: CASSGTGTGGLLLYNEQFF; d_call: TRBD1; v_call: TRBV7-2; j_call: TRBJ2-1; clone_size: NA
cdr3_nt: TGTGCCAGCAGGGCCGGGACAGGCCGATCGGGCTACACCTTC; cdr3_aa: CASRAGTGRSGYTF; d_call: TRBD1; v_call: TRBV2; j_call: TRBJ1-2; clone_size: once
cdr3_nt: TGTGCCACCAGGACAGGATTCAATCAGCCCCAGCATTTT; cdr3_aa: CATRTGFNQPQHF; d_call: NA; v_call: TRBV15; j_call: TRBJ1-5; clone_size: NA
cdr3_nt: TGTGCCAGCAGCTTATTGTCAGACTATGGCTACACCTTC; cdr3_aa: CASSLLSDYGYTF; d_call: NA; v_call: TRBV5-5; j_call: TRBJ1-2; clone_size: NA
cdr3_nt: TGTGCCAGCAGCTTTTTAAGACGGGGGGTTTCTGGCTACACCTTC; cdr3_aa: CASSFLRRGVSGYTF; d_call: NA; v_call: TRBV7-9; j_call: TRBJ1-2; clone_size: NA
cdr3_nt: TGTGCCAGCAGTTTAGCCGGCAGGGCTGAAGCTTTCTTT; cdr3_aa: CASSLAGRAEAFF; d_call: NA; v_call: TRBV12-3/TRBV12-4; j_call: TRBJ1-1; clone_size: NA
cdr3_nt: TGTGCCAGCAGCTTAGATTCCGGGGGCAATCAGCCCCAGCATTTT; cdr3_aa: CASSLDSGGNQPQHF; d_call: NA; v_call: TRBV7-2; j_call: TRBJ1-5; clone_size: NA